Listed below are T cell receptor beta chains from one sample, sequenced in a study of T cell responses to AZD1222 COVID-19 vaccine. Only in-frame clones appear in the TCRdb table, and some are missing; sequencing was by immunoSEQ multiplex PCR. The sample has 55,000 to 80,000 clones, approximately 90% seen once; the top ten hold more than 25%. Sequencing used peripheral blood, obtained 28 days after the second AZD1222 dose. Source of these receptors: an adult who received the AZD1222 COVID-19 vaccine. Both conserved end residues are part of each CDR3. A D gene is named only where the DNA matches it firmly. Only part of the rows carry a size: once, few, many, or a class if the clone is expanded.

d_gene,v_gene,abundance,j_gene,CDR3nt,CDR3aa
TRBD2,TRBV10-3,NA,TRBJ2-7,TGTGCCATCAGCGGACTAGCGGGCTACTACGAGCAGTACTTC,CAISGLAGYYEQYF
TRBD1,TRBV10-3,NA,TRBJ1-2,TGTGCCATCAGTCCGCAGGGGGACTATGGCTACACCTTC,CAISPQGDYGYTF
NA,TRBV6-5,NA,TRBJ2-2,TGTGCCAGCAGTTACGGAGGGACGGGGGGCTCCGGGGAGCTGTTTTTT,CASSYGGTGGSGELFF
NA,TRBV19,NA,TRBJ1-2,TGTGCCAGTAGTAGACCGACGCTCTATGGCTACACCTTC,CASSRPTLYGYTF
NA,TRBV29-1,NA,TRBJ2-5,TGCAGCGTCGAAACAGGGGAGGCTCAAGAGACCCAGTACTTC,CSVETGEAQETQYF
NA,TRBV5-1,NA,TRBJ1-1,TGCGCCAGCAGCTTGGGTCACCGAGGGGAAGCTTTCTTT,CASSLGHRGEAFF
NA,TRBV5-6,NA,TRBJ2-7,TGTGCCAGCAGCTTTAGGGGATCCTACGAGCAGTACTTC,CASSFRGSYEQYF
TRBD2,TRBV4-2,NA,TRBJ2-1,TGTGCCAGCGGCGAGCCCCGACGGACTAGCGGGCGGTACAATGAGCAGTTCTTC,CASGEPRRTSGRYNEQFF
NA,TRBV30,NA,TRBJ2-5,TGTGCCTGGAGTCTCAAGGAGACCCAGTACTTC,CAWSLKETQYF
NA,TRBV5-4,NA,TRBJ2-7,TGTGCCAGCAGCTTGGGACTACCACCCTACGAGCAGTACTTC,CASSLGLPPYEQYF
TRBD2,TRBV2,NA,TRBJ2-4,TGTGCCAGCAGTGCCGTCGGGGGGTCGGTCCTGGTCAAAAACATTCAGTACTTC,CASSAVGGSVLVKNIQYF
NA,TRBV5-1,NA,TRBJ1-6,TGCGCCAGCAGCTTGGGTTGGAGGGACGAAAATTCACCCCTCCACTTT,CASSLGWRDENSPLHF
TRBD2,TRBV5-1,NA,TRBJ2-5,TGCGCCAGCAGCTCCATTTCTAGACTAGCGGGCCAGGCGGAAAAAGAGACCCAGTACTTC,CASSSISRLAGQAEKETQYF
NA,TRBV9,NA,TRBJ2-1,TGTGCCAGCAGCGTAGGGCCCTACAATGAGCAGTTCTTC,CASSVGPYNEQFF
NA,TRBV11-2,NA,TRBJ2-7,TGTGCCAGCAGCTTAAGTATCCCTTCTCTCGACGAGCAGTACTTC,CASSLSIPSLDEQYF
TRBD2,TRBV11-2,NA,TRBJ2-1,TGTGCCAGCAGCCTTAGCGGGAGCTACAATGAGCAGTTCTTC,CASSLSGSYNEQFF
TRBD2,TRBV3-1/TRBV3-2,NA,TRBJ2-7,TGTGCCAGCAGCCAAGAATGGACTAGCGGTTACGAGCAGTACTTC,CASSQEWTSGYEQYF
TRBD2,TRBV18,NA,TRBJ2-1,TGTGCCAGCTCCACCGTAATAGCGGGAGACGCTGAGCAGTTCTTC,CASSTVIAGDAEQFF
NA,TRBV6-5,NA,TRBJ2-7,TGTGCCAGCAGTCTGCGAGCGGACCCACGGGAGCAGTACTTC,CASSLRADPREQYF
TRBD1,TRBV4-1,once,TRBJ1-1,TGCGCCAGCAGCCCGGGACAGGGGGCTATGAACACTGAAGCTTTCTTT,CASSPGQGAMNTEAFF
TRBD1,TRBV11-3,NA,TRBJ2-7,TGTGCCAGCAGCTTGGGACAGGACTACGAGCAGTACTTC,CASSLGQDYEQYF
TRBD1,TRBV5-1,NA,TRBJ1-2,TGCGCCAGCAGCCCCGGACAGGGAATCCATGGCTACACCTTC,CASSPGQGIHGYTF
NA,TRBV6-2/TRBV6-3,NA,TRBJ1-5,TGTGCCAGCAGTACGGGTGCTTATAGCAATCAGCCCCAGCATTTT,CASSTGAYSNQPQHF
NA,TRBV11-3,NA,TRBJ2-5,TGTGCCAGCAGCTTAAGTAGGGAGACCCAGTACTTC,CASSLSRETQYF
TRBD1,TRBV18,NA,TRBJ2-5,TGTGCCAGCTCACCCCCGACTAGGTCGGGACAGGGGGAGACCCAGTACTTC,CASSPPTRSGQGETQYF
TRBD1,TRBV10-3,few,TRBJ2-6,TGTGCCATCAGTGAGACCTACAGGGGGCGCTTGTTCTCTGGGGCCAACGTCCTGACTTTC,CAISETYRGRLFSGANVLTF
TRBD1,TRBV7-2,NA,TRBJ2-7,TGTGCCAGCAGTACCGGGACAGGGGAACCTTACGAGCAGTACTTC,CASSTGTGEPYEQYF
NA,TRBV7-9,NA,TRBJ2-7,TGTGCCAGCAGCTTGGGACGGGCCTACGAGCAGTACTTC,CASSLGRAYEQYF
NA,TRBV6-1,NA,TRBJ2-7,TGTGCCAGCAGTGAGTATGCGGACACCCCCTACGAGCAGTACTTC,CASSEYADTPYEQYF
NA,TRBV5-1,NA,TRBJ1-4,TGCGCCAGCAGCTTTGGTCGCCTCCTTAATGAAAAACTGTTTTTT,CASSFGRLLNEKLFF
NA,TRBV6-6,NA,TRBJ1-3,TGTGCCAGCAGTAACCCGGGGCGCTCTGGAAACACCATATATTTT,CASSNPGRSGNTIYF
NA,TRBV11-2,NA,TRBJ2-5,TGTGCCAGCAGCTATGAGTCCCCCCAAGAGACCCAGTACTTC,CASSYESPQETQYF
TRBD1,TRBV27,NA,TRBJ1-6,TGTGCCAGCAGTTCCGGGACAGGGGAATCACCCCTCCACTTT,CASSSGTGESPLHF
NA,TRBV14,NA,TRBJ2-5,TGTGCCAGCAGCCGCGGACTGGTACAAGAGACCCAGTACTTC,CASSRGLVQETQYF
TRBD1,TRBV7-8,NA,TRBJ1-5,TGTGCCAGCAGCTTAAGAGTTAGGCAGGGACAGGGACAGCCCCAGCATTTT,CASSLRVRQGQGQPQHF
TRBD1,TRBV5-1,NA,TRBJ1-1,TGCGCCAGCAGCCCACGACAGGGGAACACTGAAGCTTTCTTT,CASSPRQGNTEAFF
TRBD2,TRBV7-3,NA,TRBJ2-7,TGTGCCAGCAGCTCCCCCCGGCTAGCGGGGACTCCCTACGAGCAGTACTTC,CASSSPRLAGTPYEQYF
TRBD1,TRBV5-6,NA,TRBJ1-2,TGTGCCAGCAGCTTGCTGGGACAGGACAACTATGGCTACACCTTC,CASSLLGQDNYGYTF
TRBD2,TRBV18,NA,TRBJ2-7,TGTGCCAGCTCACAAACCGGGACTAGCGACTCCTACGAGCAGTACTTC,CASSQTGTSDSYEQYF
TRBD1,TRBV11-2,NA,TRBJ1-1,TGTGCCAGCAGCTTCGGGGGACAGGGCTTTGAAGCTTTCTTT,CASSFGGQGFEAFF
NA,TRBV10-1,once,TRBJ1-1,TGCGCCAGCAGTGATGAGGCCTACACTGAAGCTTTCTTT,CASSDEAYTEAFF
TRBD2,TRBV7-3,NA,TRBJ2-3,TGTGCCAGCAGCTTAACAGCGGGGCACACAGATACGCAGTATTTT,CASSLTAGHTDTQYF
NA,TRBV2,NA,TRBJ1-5,TGTGCCAGCAGATCGGACACGTATAGCAATCAGCCCCAGCATTTT,CASRSDTYSNQPQHF
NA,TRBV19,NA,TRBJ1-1,TGTGCCAGTAGGGAGAGGACGGGGAACACTGAAGCTTTCTTT,CASRERTGNTEAFF
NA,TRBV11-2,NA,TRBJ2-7,TGTGCCAGCAGCTTAGGGACGGGGGTGTACGAGCAGTACTTC,CASSLGTGVYEQYF
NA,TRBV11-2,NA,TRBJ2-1,TGTGCCAGCAGCTCCATAGAGGGGCTCAACAATGAGCAGTTCTTC,CASSSIEGLNNEQFF
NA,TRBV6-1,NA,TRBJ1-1,TGTGCCAGCAGTGAAGCAAGAGGGACTGAAGCTTTCTTT,CASSEARGTEAFF
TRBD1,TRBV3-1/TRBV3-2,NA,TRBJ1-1,TGTGCCAGCAGAAGCGGACAGGCCGCAGCTTTCTTT,CASRSGQAAAFF
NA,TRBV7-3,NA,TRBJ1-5,TGTGCCAGCAGTTCCAAGGGGGGCCAGCCCCAGCATTTT,CASSSKGGQPQHF
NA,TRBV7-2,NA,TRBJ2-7,TGTGCCAGCAGCACCTTAGCGAACTCCTACGAGCAGTACTTC,CASSTLANSYEQYF
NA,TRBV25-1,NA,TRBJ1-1,TGTGCCAGCAGTGAATTCCGGGACGGGACTGAAGCTTTCTTT,CASSEFRDGTEAFF
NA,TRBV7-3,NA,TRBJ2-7,TGTGCCAGCAGCTTACAGGAGAACTACGAGCAGTACTTC,CASSLQENYEQYF
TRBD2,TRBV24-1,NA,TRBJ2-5,TGTGCCACCGGGACTAGCGGGAGTAGCGGGACCCAGTACTTC,CATGTSGSSGTQYF
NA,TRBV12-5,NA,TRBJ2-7,TGTGCTAGTGGTTTTGGCTACGAGCAGTACTTC,CASGFGYEQYF
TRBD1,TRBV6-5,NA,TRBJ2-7,TGTGCCAGCAGTTATTCCATAACAGGGGGACGTGGCGAGCAGTACTTC,CASSYSITGGRGEQYF